These 30 T cell receptor beta chains originate from one sample sequenced in a study of CD8 T cells in ankylosing spondylitis. MiXCR was run by TCRdb on the 5' RACE reads, yielding one entry per CDR3 protein. Of roughly 250,000 distinct CDR3 sequences detected, around 9.2% appear once; the ten largest clones hold under 7.5%. The specimen sequenced was blood, either unsorted or a sorted T cell fraction (not recorded which). The source is a male donor with ankylosing spondylitis or in good health (not recorded which).

This clonotype was counted only a few times. The chain is built from TRBV20-1 and TRBJ2-1; TRBD2 agrees at 12 bases. Germline CDR1 and CDR2: DFQATT and SNEGSKA (reference sequence). The junction had 6 bases not matched to a gene; V was cut back by 4 bases and J by 5 bases. CDR3 length: 15 residues. CDR3 sequence: CSATGTSGSHNEQFF. The CDR3 region has the DNA TGCAGTGCTACCGGGACTAGCGGGTCCCACAATGAGCAGTTCTTC.

This clonotype appeared a few times. The chain joins TRBV5-5 to TRBJ1-2, with no clear D. V gave up 3 bases and J gave up 8 bases, with 20 bases separating them. The CDR3 runs 15 residues. Per germline, CDR1 SGHKS and CDR2 YYEKEE (reference sequence). CDR3 amino acids: CASSSRSQVREGYTF. DNA of the CDR3: TGTGCCAGCAGCTCCCGCTCGCAGGTTCGGGAGGGCTACACCTTC. Filled out from reference TRBV5-5 and TRBJ1-2, the complete variable domain reads DAGVTQSPTHLIKTRGQQVTLRCSPISGHKSVSWYQQVLGQGPQFIFQYYEKEERGRGNFPDRFSARQFPNYSSELNVNALLLGDSALYLCASSSRSQVREGYTFGSGTRLTVV.

This clonotype was detected ten times or more. The V gene is TRBV7-2, the J gene TRBJ1-1, with 7 bases aligning to TRBD1. The CDR3 sequence is 14 residues long. The V and J ends lost 5 bases and 4 bases, in that order; junction bases with no gene match: 7. Germline lookup yields CDR1 SGHTA and CDR2 FQGNSA. The CDR3 coding sequence is TGTGCCAGCAGCCGACAGGGATATTCCACTGAAGCTTTCTTT. Translated, it gives CASSRQGYSTEAFF.

CDR3 DNA sequence: TGTGCCAGCAGCTTAGACAGTCGGCCTACAGATACGCAGTATTTT. It specifies CASSLDSRPTDTQYF. This rearrangement joins TRBV7-9 to TRBJ2-3; D gene ambiguous. Trimming stripped 1 base from V and 3 bases from J, with 11 bases between. The CDR3 length is 15 residues. The germline V gene encodes CDR1 SEHNR and CDR2 FQNEAQ (reference sequence).

This clonotype was counted a few times. The chain links TRBV5-1 to TRBJ2-1; 7 bases are shared with TRBD2. The germline gives CDR1 SGHRS, CDR2 YFSETQ. The junction had 5 bases not matched to a gene; V was cut back by 0 bases and J by 2 bases. This CDR3 is built from 16 residues. In DNA, the CDR3 is TGCGCCAGCAGCTTGGAAGCGGGACGGACCTACAATGAGCAGTTCTTC. Protein: CASSLEAGRTYNEQFF.

This clonotype was picked up many times. An end of the junction differs from the germline gene, which may be a read error. This chain joins TRBV7-7 and TRBJ2-3; unclear D gene. This CDR3 is built from 14 residues. CDR1 and CDR2 (germline): SSHAT, FNYEAQ (reference sequence). The CDR3 here is CASSPILSTDTQYF. CDR3 bases: TGTGCTAGCAGCCCGATACTTAGCACAGATACGCAGTATTTT.

This clonotype was detected many times. This chain joins TRBV7-8 and TRBJ2-3; tentatively, D is TRBD2 (7 bases). Germline CDR1 SGHVS, CDR2 FQNEAQ. V was cut by 3 bases and J by 3 bases, with 19 bases left in between. CDR3 length equals 17 residues. The chain's CDR3 is CASSFPREGGGTDTQYF. The CDR3 bases are TGTGCCAGCAGCTTTCCTAGAGAGGGGGGGGGAACAGATACGCAGTATTTT. The whole variable domain, remainder taken from reference TRBV7-8 and TRBJ2-3, is GAGVSQSPRYKVAKRGQDVALRCDPISGHVSLFWYQQALGQGPEFLTYFQNEAQLDKSGLPSDRFFAERPEGSVSTLKIQRTQQEDSAVYLCASSFPREGGGTDTQYFGPGTRLTVL.

At least ten counts were recorded for this clonotype. V is TRBV20-1 and J is TRBJ2-7; possibly TRBD1 or TRBD2 for D (5 bases each). From germline, CDR1 is DFQATT and CDR2 SNEGSKA (reference sequence). The CDR3 covers 13 residues. The V and J ends lost 6 bases and 2 bases respectively, with 14 bases between them. The CDR3, as DNA: TGCAGTGCGGGATGGGAGACAGCCTACGAGCAGTACTTC. The encoded protein is CSAGWETAYEQYF.

This clonotype was observed a single time. One base away lies a much larger clone, so this may be a sequencing read error. V gene TRBV29-1 combines with J gene TRBJ2-2, with D possibly TRBD1 on 6 matching bases. Germline CDR1 SQVTM, CDR2 ANQGSEA. The CDR3 spans 12 residues. V was pared by 7 bases and J by 6 bases, with 12 bases between. CDR3 sequence: CSGRQVAGELFF. The CDR3, as DNA: TGCAGCGGCCGACAGGTCGCCGGGGAGCTGTTTTTT.

At least ten counts were recorded for this clonotype. The chain joins TRBV11-3 to TRBJ1-3, with D unclear. The CDR3 consists of 13 residues. Germline V CDR1 and CDR2: SGHNT, YENEEA. V shed 5 bases and J shed 1 base, with 6 bases lying between them. The CDR3 bases are TGTGCCAGCAGCCTCGGGTCTGGAAACACCATATATTTT. This translates into CASSLGSGNTIYF. The full variable domain, with the rest looked up from reference TRBV11-3 and TRBJ1-3, is EAGVVQSPRYKIIEKKQPVAFWCNPISGHNTLYWYLQNLGQGPELLIRYENEEAVDDSQLPKDRFSAERLKGVDSTLKIQPAELGDSAVYLCASSLGSGNTIYFGEGSWLTVV.

This clonotype was seen repeatedly, ten times or more. This chain uses TRBV20-1 with TRBJ1-1; D not certain. The CDR3 is 14 residues long. The V end was cut by 4 bases, the J end by 0 bases, with 12 bases between. Germline assignment: CDR1 DFQATT and CDR2 SNEGSKA (reference sequence). CDR3 sequence (DNA): TGCAGTGCTAACCCCGGACGGTTGAACACTGAAGCTTTCTTT. As protein: CSANPGRLNTEAFF.

This clonotype was counted ten times or more. This chain links TRBV19 with TRBJ2-2, with a tentative D call TRBD1 (5 bases). In germline, CDR1 is LNHDA, CDR2 SQIVND (reference sequence). The V gene lost 5 bases and the J gene lost 6 bases, with 10 bases spanning the gap. This CDR3 contains 13 residues. The CDR3 is CASSAGLAGELFF. In nucleotides, the CDR3 is TGTGCCAGTAGTGCAGGGCTGGCCGGGGAGCTGTTTTTT.

This clonotype came up many times. The CDR3 region is CASSAYRGALNEQFF. CDR3 sequence (DNA): TGTGCCAGCAGCGCATATAGAGGGGCGTTGAATGAGCAGTTCTTC. V is TRBV7-9 and J is TRBJ2-1; D tentatively reads TRBD1 or TRBD2 (5 bases each). In germline, CDR1 is SEHNR, CDR2 FQNEAQ (reference sequence). This CDR3 is built from 15 residues. The V end was cut by 5 bases, the J end by 7 bases, with 18 bases between.

This clonotype was counted ten times or more. V and J are TRBV6-1 and TRBJ2-1, with D hard to call. Trimming left V 1 base short and J 0 bases short, with 16 bases between. The germline CDR1 and CDR2 sequences are MNHNS and SASEGT. CDR3 length equals 18 residues. CDR3 sequence: CASSEELWRRSSYNEQFF. The CDR3 DNA reads TGTGCCAGCAGTGAAGAGCTGTGGCGTCGGAGCTCCTACAATGAGCAGTTCTTC.

This clonotype was counted at least ten times. V and J are TRBV20-1 and TRBJ2-1, with TRBD2 matching over 8 bases. This CDR3 region has 15 residues. In germline, CDR1 is DFQATT, CDR2 SNEGSKA (reference sequence). Germline trimming cut 0 bases from V and 2 bases from J; bases unmatched to any gene: 3. The CDR3 DNA is TGCAGTGCTAGAGATGTTAGCGGGACCTACAATGAGCAGTTCTTC. Protein product: CSARDVSGTYNEQFF.

In its sample, this clonotype was seen a few times. This sequence joins TRBV7-9 and TRBJ1-1; no clear D gene. The CDR3 contains 16 residues. Germline V CDR1 and CDR2: SEHNR, FQNEAQ (reference sequence). Trimming removed 2 bases from V and 0 bases from J, with 13 bases in between. Here the CDR3 reads CASSLTLTSLNTEAFF. The CDR3 DNA reads TGTGCCAGCAGCTTAACCTTGACATCCTTGAACACTGAAGCTTTCTTT.

The chain combines TRBV4-3 with TRBJ1-1; D is perhaps TRBD1 (5 bases). From germline, CDR1 is LGHNA and CDR2 YSLEER. The CDR3 length is 16 residues. Trimming cost V 1 base and J 1 base, with 13 bases left between them. The CDR3 nucleotides read TGCGCCAGCAGCCAAGGAGTTACAGGACCGAACACTGAAGCTTTCTTT. Translating it yields CASSQGVTGPNTEAFF.

This clonotype occurred a few times. The rearrangement uses TRBV27 and TRBJ2-5; 12 bases are a match to TRBD2. Trimming at V came to 6 bases and at J to 5 bases, leaving 7 bases not matched to a gene. This CDR3 spans 15 amino acids. Germline loops: CDR1 MNHEY, CDR2 SMNVEV (reference sequence). CDR3 protein: CASRPLAGGPETQYF. DNA of the CDR3: TGTGCCAGCAGACCGCTAGCGGGGGGGCCGGAGACCCAGTACTTC.

This clonotype was seen repeatedly, ten times or more. The chain joins TRBV5-1 to TRBJ1-1; the match to TRBD1 covers 7 bases. There are 15 residues in the CDR3. Germline values: CDR1 SGHRS, CDR2 YFSETQ. With 6 bases clipped from V and 4 bases from J, the junction kept 12 bases outside the gene matches. The CDR3 nucleotides are TGCGCCAGCAAAACCAACAGGGGTATGGTCACTGAAGCTTTCTTT. It yields the protein CASKTNRGMVTEAFF. Full variable domain (rest looked up from reference TRBV5-1 and TRBJ1-1): KAGVTQTPRYLIKTRGQQVTLSCSPISGHRSVSWYQQTPGQGLQFLFEYFSETQRNKGNFPGRFSGRQFSNSRSEMNVSTLELGDSALYLCASKTNRGMVTEAFFGQGTRLTVV.

Many counts were recorded for this clonotype. This chain joins TRBV5-4 and TRBJ1-1; D unresolved. The CDR3 totals 13 residues. Germline loops: CDR1 SGHNT, CDR2 YYREEE (reference sequence). Trimming removed 4 bases from V and 3 bases from J, with 10 bases in between. Here the CDR3 DNA reads TGTGCCAGCAGCACCCTTACGGACACTGAAGCTTTCTTT. Amino acid sequence: CASSTLTDTEAFF.

On this clonotype itself: A read error may be the cause here, since a much bigger clone is one base away. V is TRBV29-1 and J is TRBJ1-3; D might be TRBD1 (6 bases). Trimming left V 5 bases short and J 3 bases short, with 14 bases between. There are 14 residues in the CDR3. The V gene's germline CDR1 is SQVTM and CDR2 ANQGSEA. The CDR3 loop is CSVLGQLFGNTIYF. CDR3 bases: TGCAGCGTTTTGGGACAACTATTTGGAAACACCATATATTTT.

This clonotype was seen more than once but under ten times. The chain carries TRBV7-6 and TRBJ2-7; 10 bases map to TRBD2. CDR3 length: 16 residues. Germline assignment: CDR1 SGHVS and CDR2 FNYEAQ. V was pared by 5 bases and J by 4 bases, with 11 bases of the junction left unmatched. The DNA for the CDR3 is TGTGCCAGCAGCCATGGACAGCCTAGCGGGAGATACGAGCAGTACTTC. Translation: CASSHGQPSGRYEQYF.

This clonotype was counted at least ten times. The gene calls are TRBV6-5 and TRBJ1-5, with a tentative D call TRBD1 (6 bases). The length of the CDR3 is 16 residues. V was shortened by 2 bases and J by 0 bases, with 11 bases between the two germline ends. CDR1 and CDR2 from the germline V gene are MNHEY and SVGAGI. CDR3 DNA: TGTGCCAGCAGTTACACGGGGGCCCTTAGCAATCAGCCCCAGCATTTT. Translated, it gives CASSYTGALSNQPQHF.

This clonotype was found once. One junction end disagrees with the germline gene, perhaps due to a read error. The chain joins TRBV20-1 to TRBJ2-7, with TRBD1 identical over 11 bases. Germline CDR1 is DFQATT and CDR2 is SNEGSKA (reference sequence). The CDR3 runs 21 residues. CDR3 DNA sequence: TGCAGTGCTAGACATTTTCCGAGGAGGGACAGGGGGGCCCTGGGAGCCTACGGGCAGTACTTC. It yields the protein CSARHFPRRDRGALGAYGQYF.

The sample holds a few counts of this clonotype. The chain couples TRBV30 to TRBJ1-1; D unclear. V was clipped by 0 bases and J by 5 bases, with 10 bases between them. Germline V lookup: CDR1 GTSNPN, CDR2 SVGIG (reference sequence). CDR3 length: 13 residues. The chain's CDR3 is CAWSVISGTEAFF. The CDR3 nucleotides read TGTGCCTGGAGTGTAATCTCCGGGACTGAAGCTTTCTTT. Drawing the rest from reference TRBV30 and TRBJ1-1, the complete variable domain is SQTIHQWPATLVQPVGSPLSLECTVEGTSNPNLYWYRQAAGRGLQLLFYSVGIGQISSEVPQNLSASRPQDRQFILSSKKLLLSDSGFYLCAWSVISGTEAFFGQGTRLTVV.

The table lists this clonotype with many counts. V is TRBV20-1 and J is TRBJ1-2; D unresolved. With 1 base removed from V and 6 bases from J, the gap between germline ends came to 15 bases. The CDR3 has 14 amino acids. Germline V lookup: CDR1 DFQATT, CDR2 SNEGSKA (reference sequence). CDR3 protein: CSARVSGTGNGYTF. CDR3 bases: TGCAGTGCTAGAGTTTCAGGAACGGGGAATGGCTACACCTTC.

This clonotype was counted at least ten times. This CDR3 is CASSMFRDNSYEQYF. The CDR3 DNA is TGTGCCAGTAGTATGTTCAGGGACAACTCCTACGAGCAGTACTTC. V usage is TRBV19 and J usage is TRBJ2-7, with TRBD1 as a possible D gene (6 bases). This CDR3 region has 15 residues. Trimming stripped 3 bases from V and 0 bases from J, with 12 bases between. The germline gives CDR1 LNHDA, CDR2 SQIVND (reference sequence).

The rearrangement uses TRBV6-5 and TRBJ2-7; perhaps D is TRBD1 or TRBD2 (5 bases each). Trimming shortened V by 4 bases and J by 6 bases, and 16 bases separated the two germline ends. Germline V CDR1 and CDR2: MNHEY, SVGAGI. CDR3 length equals 14 residues. The CDR3 spells CASSLDFGGCEQYF. The CDR3 nucleotides read TGTGCCAGCAGTTTGGACTTTGGGGGATGCGAGCAGTACTTC.

This clonotype was seen only a few times. This rearrangement joins TRBV11-2 to TRBJ2-1; D may be TRBD1 or TRBD2 (5 bases each). The V gene's germline CDR1 is SGHAT and CDR2 FQNNGV. This CDR3 contains 15 residues. Trimming stripped 1 base from V and 9 bases from J, with 16 bases between. CDR3 region: CASSLGMRGRGEQFF. CDR3 DNA: TGTGCCAGCAGCTTAGGGATGAGGGGTAGGGGTGAGCAGTTCTTC.

A word on this clonotype: One end of the junction varies from germline; a read error may be responsible. V and J are TRBV20-1 and TRBJ2-7; 9 nucleotides match TRBD1. Germline V lookup: CDR1 DFQATT, CDR2 SNEGSKA (reference sequence). This CDR3 spans 16 amino acids. CDR3 nucleotides: TGCTGTGCTAGAGGCGGTGCAGGACAGGGGTACTACGAGCAGTACTTC. It encodes CCARGGAGQGYYEQYF.